This is a list of T cell receptor beta chains from one sample in a study of blood T cells in healthy people across ages. TCRdb re-called the 5' RACE reads with MiXCR, one entry per CDR3 protein. The top ten hold 2% to 2.5% of the sample, which has 1.5 million to 2 million distinct CDR3 sequences, roughly 49% seen once. Material for sequencing was blood. The receptors were gathered from a woman aged 40 to 55 in good health. The CDR3 runs from the conserved cysteine through the conserved F or W. Each record gives: clone size, D gene, V gene, J gene, CDR3 protein, CDR3 DNA. A D gene is named only where the DNA matches it firmly. Size is stated for part of the rows, as once, few or many counts, or as a class when the clone is expanded.

once,TRBD1,TRBV12-3/TRBV12-4,TRBJ2-7,CASSFRTGGSSYNEQYF,TGTGCCAGCAGTTTCAGGACAGGGGGGAGCTCCTACAATGAGCAGTACTTC
few,.,TRBV3-1,TRBJ2-7,CASSQECRLGSYEQYF,TGTGCCAGCAGCCAAGAATGTCGACTCGGCTCCTACGAGCAGTACTTC
few,.,TRBV6-2/TRBV6-3,TRBJ2-1,CASLRMRSNEQFF,TGTGCCAGCTTAAGGATGCGATCCAATGAGCAGTTCTTC
.,TRBD2,TRBV20-1,TRBJ2-5,CSARSLAGGNNEQYF,TGCAGTGCTAGATCCCTAGCGGGGGGGAACAATGAGCAGTACTTC
.,TRBD1,TRBV5-6,TRBJ2-1,CASSWGTGGYEQFF,TGTGCCAGCAGCTGGGGGACAGGGGGCTATGAGCAGTTCTTC
.,.,TRBV19,TRBJ2-3,CASRRRDTQYF,TGTGCCAGTAGGCGTAGAGATACGCAGTATTTT
.,.,TRBV6-6,TRBJ1-6,CASAYRASNNSPLHF,TGTGCCAGCGCCTACAGGGCAAGCAATAATTCACCCCTCCACTTT
few,TRBD1,TRBV11-2,TRBJ1-2,CASSLEGHRGLNYGYTF,TGTGCCAGCAGCCTAGAGGGCCACAGGGGTCTTAACTATGGCTACACCTTC
.,.,TRBV15,TRBJ2-3,CATSRGTATDTQYF,TGTGCCACCAGCAGAGGGACGGCCACAGATACGCAGTATTTT
.,.,TRBV4-3,TRBJ2-3,CASSQDSDSNTQYF,TGCGCCAGCAGCCAAGATAGCGACTCAAATACGCAGTATTTT
.,.,TRBV5-1,TRBJ2-3,CASSWGVGTDTQYF,TGCGCCAGCAGCTGGGGAGTGGGCACAGATACGCAGTATTTT
.,TRBD1,TRBV12-3/TRBV12-4,TRBJ2-7,CASSFGPGQGHEQYF,TGTGCCAGCAGTTTTGGCCCTGGACAGGGCCACGAGCAGTACTTC
few,.,TRBV7-3,TRBJ2-6,CAHACVSDEASGANVLTF,TGTGCCCACGCTTGTGTCTCCGACGAAGCCTCTGGGGCCAACGTCCTGACTTTC
.,.,TRBV27,TRBJ2-5,CASSFLQRQETQYF,TGTGCCAGCAGTTTTTTACAGCGCCAAGAGACCCAGTACTTC
.,TRBD1,TRBV6-1,TRBJ2-7,CASKAGQGFYEQYF,TGTGCCAGCAAGGCGGGACAGGGGTTCTACGAGCAGTACTTC
.,.,TRBV7-3,TRBJ2-5,CASSPLGPQETQYF,TGTGCCAGCAGCCCTCTAGGACCCCAAGAGACCCAGTACTTC
.,.,TRBV15,TRBJ2-5,CATSSAGTAQETQYF,TGTGCCACCAGCAGTGCCGGAACGGCCCAAGAGACCCAGTACTTC
few,.,TRBV15,TRBJ1-2,CATSPGTEAYYNYGYTF,TGTGCCACCAGCCCCGGGACCGAAGCTTACTATAACTATGGCTACACCTTC
.,.,TRBV7-8,TRBJ2-5,CASSLSGTRGETQYF,TGTGCCAGCAGCCTCTCAGGGACCCGAGGGGAGACCCAGTACTTC
.,.,TRBV28,TRBJ2-6,CASSNSRGSGANVLTF,TGTGCCAGCAGTAATTCCCGGGGCTCTGGGGCCAACGTCCTGACTTTC
.,.,TRBV20-1,TRBJ1-1,CSAKRGARTEAFF,TGCAGTGCTAAGAGGGGGGCGCGAACTGAAGCTTTCTTT
.,TRBD2,TRBV20-1,TRBJ2-7,CSARVISWRGGYEQYF,TGCAGTGCTAGAGTTATTAGTTGGCGGGGGGGTTACGAGCAGTACTTC
.,.,TRBV2,TRBJ1-4,CASSVTGTGNEKLFF,TGTGCCAGCAGCGTGACTGGGACGGGGAATGAAAAACTGTTTTTT
.,.,TRBV10-2,TRBJ2-3,CAKSEGGTDTQYF,TGCGCCAAGTCTGAGGGGGGCACAGATACGCAGTATTTT
.,TRBD2,TRBV7-2,TRBJ2-1,CASSLGQRGGSYNEQFF,TGTGCCAGCAGCTTAGGTCAGCGGGGGGGCTCCTACAATGAGCAGTTCTTC
few,.,TRBV20-1,TRBJ1-5,CSAQQGLSNQPQHF,TGCAGTGCCCAACAGGGATTGAGCAATCAGCCCCAGCATTTT
.,.,TRBV20-1,TRBJ1-4,CSAKPDEKLFF,TGCAGTGCTAAACCGGATGAAAAACTGTTTTTT
few,.,TRBV5-1,TRBJ2-7,CASSFTTLSSYEQYF,TGCGCCAGCAGCTTTACGACACTATCTTCCTACGAGCAGTACTTC
few,.,TRBV14,TRBJ2-7,CASSPGLLYEQYF,TGTGCCAGCAGCCCGGGACTTTTATACGAGCAGTACTTC
.,TRBD1,TRBV15,TRBJ2-2,CATSRDRVTGELFF,TGTGCCACCAGCCGAGACAGGGTGACCGGGGAGCTGTTTTTT
.,.,TRBV19,TRBJ2-4,CASSMRVWEAKNIQYF,TGTGCCAGTAGTATGAGAGTCTGGGAGGCCAAAAACATTCAGTACTTC
.,.,TRBV2,TRBJ1-5,CASRWDPSEPQHF,TGTGCCAGCAGATGGGACCCCAGCGAGCCCCAGCATTTT
few,TRBD2,TRBV2,TRBJ2-5,CASSESRTSGGGETQYF,TGTGCCAGCAGTGAATCCCGGACTAGCGGGGGTGGTGAGACCCAGTACTTC
.,.,TRBV9,TRBJ2-5,CASSVEGLQETQYF,TGTGCCAGCAGCGTAGAGGGGCTACAAGAGACCCAGTACTTC
.,TRBD1,TRBV6-2/TRBV6-3,TRBJ1-1,CASRPQGLNTEAFF,TGTGCCAGCAGGCCACAGGGGTTGAACACTGAAGCTTTCTTT
once,.,TRBV20-1,TRBJ2-5,CSTRDQRGRLRDQETQYF,TGCAGTACTAGAGATCAGAGGGGGAGGCTCCGGGACCAAGAGACCCAGTACTTC
once,.,TRBV10-3,TRBJ2-5,CAVRLRQDEETQYF,TGTGCCGTCAGACTCAGACAGGACGAAGAGACCCAGTACTTC
.,.,TRBV7-2,TRBJ2-3,CASIAATTMPTQYF,TGTGCCAGCATCGCTGCGACGACTATGCCCACGCAGTATTTT
few,TRBD2,TRBV20-1,TRBJ2-7,CSARDEGHGTSAANEQYF,TGCAGTGCTCGCGACGAGGGCCATGGGACTAGCGCCGCGAACGAGCAGTACTTC
few,TRBD1,TRBV5-1,TRBJ2-3,CASSLDLTGGTDTQYF,TGCGCCAGCAGCTTGGACTTGACAGGGGGCACAGATACGCAGTATTTT
.,.,TRBV7-2,TRBJ1-5,CASSLFGTMGRENQPQHF,TGTGCCAGCAGCTTATTTGGCACCATGGGACGGGAGAATCAGCCCCAGCATTTT
.,TRBD1,TRBV4-3,TRBJ2-5,CASSQVGQVAGETQYF,TGCGCCAGCAGCCAAGTCGGACAGGTCGCGGGAGAGACCCAGTACTTC
.,.,TRBV7-2,TRBJ2-3,CASSPDWGTDTQYF,TGTGCCAGCAGCCCGGACTGGGGGACAGATACGCAGTATTTT
.,.,TRBV29-1,TRBJ2-7,CSAVVGYEQYF,TGCAGCGCAGTAGTGGGATACGAGCAGTACTTC
.,.,TRBV5-1,TRBJ2-1,CASSLIWGGAPNEQFF,TGCGCCAGCAGCTTGATTTGGGGGGGGGCCCCCAATGAGCAGTTCTTC
few,.,TRBV28,TRBJ2-3,CASSLNGYTDTQYF,TGTGCCAGCAGTTTAAACGGATACACAGATACGCAGTATTTT